A selection of T cell receptor beta chains follows, all from one sample in a study of T cell repertoires in cytomegalovirus infection. TCRdb called the reads again in MiXCR, with one record for every CDR3 protein. The sample shows hundreds of thousands of distinct CDR3 sequences, 33% of them seen only once. The antigens these receptors bind are not known. The sequencing here drew on cultured PBMCs, taken from culture after CMV antigen stimulation. These receptors all come from a human donor in good health (CMV status not recorded). Some clones in this sample may be carry-over from other donors' samples. The CDR3 runs from the conserved cysteine through the conserved F or W. The D gene is left open where the match is weak. The listing skips clone size in some rows; elsewhere it reads once, few, many or a size class.

J	size	D	V	CDR3	DNA
TRBJ1-5	.	TRBD1	TRBV27	CANATGPGTGKGQPQHF	TGTGCCAACGCAACTGGACCGGGGACAGGCAAGGGTCAGCCCCAGCATTTT
TRBJ1-1	.	TRBD1	TRBV10-3	CAISESTTGRAEAFF	TGTGCCATCAGTGAGTCGACGACAGGGAGAGCTGAAGCTTTCTTT
TRBJ1-2	few	TRBD1	TRBV19	CASRGPGTGDYGYTF	TGTGCCTCAAGGGGCCCCGGGACAGGGGACTATGGCTACACCTTC
TRBJ2-1	.	.	TRBV14	CASSPGPTRDNEQFF	TGTGCCAGCAGCCCGGGGCCGACCCGTGACAATGAGCAGTTCTTC
TRBJ2-3	.	.	TRBV7-2	CASSLDPSSTDTQYF	TGTGCCAGCAGCTTAGATCCCTCTAGCACAGATACGCAGTATTTT
TRBJ2-3	.	TRBD2	TRBV19	CASSIGAGEGNTQYF	TGTGCCAGTAGTATTGGAGCGGGAGAGGGGAATACGCAGTATTTT
TRBJ2-1	many	TRBD1	TRBV7-2	CASSQQGMAYNEQFF	TGTGCCAGCAGCCAACAGGGGATGGCCTACAATGAGCAGTTCTTC
TRBJ2-3	few	.	TRBV4-2	CASSQDPGLNTDTQYF	TGTGCCAGCAGCCAAGACCCGGGACTCAACACAGATACGCAGTATTTT
TRBJ1-6	many	TRBD1	TRBV12-3/TRBV12-4	CASSPQGGWNSPLHF	TGTGCCAGCAGTCCGCAGGGGGGTTGGAATTCACCCCTCCACTTT
TRBJ1-1	.	.	TRBV19	CASSINWGTEAFF	TGTGCCAGTAGTATCAACTGGGGCACTGAAGCTTTCTTT
TRBJ1-1	.	.	TRBV5-1	CASSPMTGNTEAFF	TGCGCCAGCAGCCCTATGACAGGGAACACTGAAGCTTTCTTT
TRBJ2-3	few	TRBD1	TRBV7-2	CASSSQGEDTQYF	TGTGCCAGCAGCTCTCAGGGGGAGGATACGCAGTATTTT
TRBJ2-7	.	TRBD2	TRBV6-6	CASRRSGLEAYEQYF	TGTGCCAGCAGACGTTCGGGACTAGAAGCCTACGAGCAGTACTTC
TRBJ2-1	.	TRBD2	TRBV4-3	CASSQDLAGRMNEQFF	TGCGCCAGCAGCCAAGACTTAGCGGGCCGAATGAATGAGCAGTTCTTC
TRBJ2-3	.	TRBD2	TRBV4-1	CASSQDLITSGRSGTDTQYF	TGCGCCAGCAGCCAAGATTTAATTACTAGCGGGAGATCGGGCACAGATACGCAGTATTTT
TRBJ2-3	many	TRBD2	TRBV7-2	CASSTSGGPLGTDTQYF	TGTGCCAGCAGCACTAGCGGGGGGCCCCTCGGCACAGATACGCAGTATTTT
TRBJ1-1	.	.	TRBV29-1	CSVDAPGWYRTEAFF	TGCAGCGTTGATGCCCCGGGCTGGTATAGGACTGAAGCTTTCTTT
TRBJ2-7	.	TRBD2	TRBV12-3/TRBV12-4	CASSPSSGGREQYF	TGTGCCAGCAGCCCATCTAGCGGGGGGCGGGAGCAGTACTTC
TRBJ2-5	few	.	TRBV18	CASSPSVGGGAQETQYF	TGTGCCAGCTCACCGTCGGTCGGTGGGGGCGCTCAAGAGACCCAGTACTTC
TRBJ2-3	few	.	TRBV28	CASKSLVSTDTQYF	TGTGCCAGCAAAAGTCTGGTTAGCACAGATACGCAGTATTTT